One and the same sample provided the 25 T cell receptor beta chains below, sequenced in a study of T cell responses to AZD1222 COVID-19 vaccine. The repertoire was sequenced with immunoSEQ multiplex PCR; TCRdb's copy has only in-frame clones and lacks some. The table records around 100,000 clones, about 94% of them present only once. The sequenced sample was peripheral blood, obtained on day 0 of AZD1222 vaccination. The source is an adult in good health.

CDR3 residues: CASRGLGSYNEQFF. The CDR3 region has the DNA TGTGCCAGCAGGGGGTTAGGCTCCTACAATGAGCAGTTCTTC. The chain links TRBV28 to TRBJ2-1, with D hard to call. The CDR3 spans 14 residues. V was pared by 6 bases and J by 0 bases, with 9 bases between. Germline V gene data show CDR1 as MDHEN and CDR2 as SYDVKM.

The V call is TRBV24-1, the J call TRBJ2-7, with D maybe TRBD2 (5 bases). Between the trimmed V and J ends, which lost 6 bases and 3 bases, there was a span of 17 bases. The CDR3 runs to 15 residues. Germline-derived CDR1 and CDR2 are KGHDR and SFDVKD. CDR3 amino acids: CATSSSTDYNYEQYF. The CDR3 DNA reads TGTGCCACCAGTTCAAGCACCGACTATAACTACGAGCAGTACTTC.

The CDR3 DNA reads TGTGCCAGCAGGGGGAGTGAGACAGGGACCCTTTACGGCTACACCTTC. Its protein product is CASRGSETGTLYGYTF. This rearrangement joins TRBV5-4 to TRBJ1-2; 7 bases map to TRBD1. The CDR3 totals 16 residues. V was clipped by 5 bases and J by 8 bases; unmatched bases: 18. The germline CDR1 and CDR2 sequences are SGHNT and YYREEE (reference sequence). Full variable domain (missing parts from reference TRBV5-4 and TRBJ1-2): ETGVTQSPTHLIKTRGQQVTLRCSSQSGHNTVSWYQQALGQGPQFIFQYYREEENGRGNFPPRFSGLQFPNYSSELNVNALELDDSALYLCASRGSETGTLYGYTFGSGTRLTVV.

The chain couples TRBV9 to TRBJ2-3; D is possibly TRBD2 (5 bases). Trimming cost V 6 bases and J 6 bases, with 20 bases left between them. The CDR3 runs 15 residues. The germline V gene has CDR1 SGDLS and CDR2 YYNGEE. CDR3 in amino acids: CASTSGVNTGDTQYF. The CDR3 DNA reads TGTGCCAGCACCTCCGGGGTTAATACCGGGGATACGCAGTATTTT. Using reference TRBV9 and TRBJ2-3 for the parts outside the CDR3, the full variable domain is DSGVTQTPKHLITATGQRVTLRCSPRSGDLSVYWYQQSLDQGLQFLIQYYNGEERAKGNILERFSAQQFPDLHSELNLSSLELGDSALYFCASTSGVNTGDTQYFGPGTRLTVL.

V gene TRBV29-1 combines with J gene TRBJ2-1; the match to TRBD2 covers 7 bases. The CDR3 extends over 13 amino acids. The germline CDR1 and CDR2 sequences are SQVTM and ANQGSEA. Germline trimming cut 4 bases from V and 8 bases from J; bases unmatched to any gene: 8. The CDR3 DNA reads as TGCAGCGTTGTGCCCGGGACTAACTATGAGCAGTTCTTC. Encoded protein: CSVVPGTNYEQFF.

The V call is TRBV11-3, the J call TRBJ1-1, with 9 bases aligning to TRBD1. Germline loops: CDR1 SGHNT, CDR2 YENEEA. CDR3 length: 12 amino acids. V lost 6 bases, J lost 9 bases, and 5 bases stayed unmatched. CDR3 nucleotide sequence: TGTGCCAGCAGGTATGGGACAGGGAAAGCTTTCTTT. Translating gives CASRYGTGKAFF.

V usage is TRBV7-9 and J usage is TRBJ2-2, with TRBD1 as a possible D gene (6 bases). The CDR3 contains 16 residues. CDR1 is SEHNR and CDR2 is FQNEAQ in the germline V gene (reference sequence). Trimming removed 1 base from V and 0 bases from J, with 9 bases in between. CDR3 protein: CASSLGGHANTGELFF. Here the CDR3 DNA reads TGTGCCAGCAGCTTAGGGGGGCACGCGAACACCGGGGAGCTGTTTTTT.

This rearrangement joins TRBV19 to TRBJ1-6; D gene ambiguous. The V end was cut by 7 bases, the J end by 2 bases, with 9 bases between. The CDR3 has 14 residues. Germline V gene data show CDR1 as LNHDA and CDR2 as SQIVND (reference sequence). Here the CDR3 reads CASTEAPYNSPLHF. In nucleotides, the CDR3 is TGTGCCAGTACGGAGGCCCCCTATAATTCACCCCTCCACTTT.

The rearrangement uses TRBV19 and TRBJ1-1; 7 bases line up with TRBD1. CDR1 is LNHDA, CDR2 SQIVND, per germline (reference sequence). The CDR3 runs to 15 residues. Trimming at V came to 7 bases and at J to 0 bases, leaving 8 bases not matched to a gene. The CDR3 region is CASTPGQTMNTEAFF. CDR3 coding DNA: TGTGCCAGTACCCCGGGACAGACTATGAACACTGAAGCTTTCTTT.

The J gene is TRBJ1-2, the V gene TRBV5-1; D gene ambiguous. Between the trimmed V and J ends, which lost 4 bases and 1 base, there was a span of 14 bases. CDR3 size: 15 residues. CDR1 and CDR2 (germline): SGHRS, YFSETQ. In DNA, the CDR3 is TGCGCCAGCAGCACCGGAATTGTGGGTAACTATGGCTACACCTTC. Translated, it gives CASSTGIVGNYGYTF.

This clone was recorded once. The chain's CDR3 is CASSPGGNSPLHF. The CDR3 nucleotides read TGTGCCAGCTCACCGGGGGGAAATTCACCCCTCCACTTT. The V gene is TRBV18, the J gene TRBJ1-6, with a weak D call TRBD1 (5 bases). Trimming removed 3 bases from V and 7 bases from J, with 7 bases in between. Germline V gene sequence: CDR1 KGHSH, CDR2 LQKENI. The CDR3 loop spans 13 amino acids.

V usage is TRBV7-2 and J usage is TRBJ1-6; 11 bases align to TRBD1. CDR1 and CDR2 (germline): SGHTA, FQGNSA. The CDR3 loop spans 16 amino acids. Unmatched junction bases numbered 7, after V lost 3 bases and J lost 9 bases. The CDR3 loop reads CASSFGQGATGSPLHF. The CDR3 coding sequence is TGTGCCAGCAGCTTCGGACAGGGGGCGACGGGTTCACCCCTCCACTTT.

The CDR3 is CASSSDRIIAYNSPLHF. The CDR3 coding sequence is TGTGCCAGCAGTTCAGACAGAATTATCGCCTATAATTCACCCCTCCACTTT. This chain links TRBV28 with TRBJ1-6; D is perhaps TRBD1 (5 bases). This CDR3 has 17 amino acids. The V end was cut by 4 bases, the J end by 2 bases, with 15 bases between. The germline V gene has CDR1 MDHEN and CDR2 SYDVKM.

The chain is built from TRBV11-2 and TRBJ1-1; D remains ambiguous. V was trimmed by 5 bases and J by 14 bases, leaving 12 bases between them. The CDR3 is made up of 10 amino acids. The germline V gene has CDR1 SGHAT and CDR2 FQNNGV. The CDR3 spells CASSRSSQFF. The CDR3, as DNA: TGTGCCAGCAGCCGGAGCTCTCAGTTCTTT.

This clone was observed once. The CDR3 protein is CASSFLRSGPQHF. The CDR3 DNA reads TGTGCCAGCAGTTTCCTACGTTCGGGACCCCAGCATTTT. The V and J genes are TRBV6-5 and TRBJ1-5; no clear D. Germline CDR1 is MNHEY and CDR2 is SVGAGI. The CDR3 sequence is 13 residues long. V was shortened by 4 bases and J by 10 bases, with 14 bases between the two germline ends.

The chain joins TRBV19 to TRBJ2-7, with 9 bases that match TRBD1. Germline CDR1 reads LNHDA; CDR2 reads SQIVND (reference sequence). The CDR3 covers 15 residues. Unmatched junction bases numbered 6, after V lost 4 bases and J lost 2 bases. CDR3 loop: CASSTPGQGTYEQYF. The CDR3, as DNA: TGTGCCAGTAGTACGCCGGGACAGGGTACCTACGAGCAGTACTTC.

The chain has TRBV3-1 (or the pseudogene TRBV3-2) and TRBJ1-1; D might be TRBD1 (5 bases). The germline gives CDR1 LGHDT, CDR2 YNNKEL (reference sequence). The germline V and J ends were trimmed by 0 bases and 7 bases, with 9 bases remaining between them. This CDR3 region has 13 residues. The CDR3 sequence is CASSQDPTGEAFF. DNA of the CDR3: TGTGCCAGCAGCCAAGACCCAACAGGTGAAGCTTTCTTT.

V gene TRBV27 combines with J gene TRBJ2-3; D is possibly TRBD1 (7 bases). With 6 bases removed from V and 4 bases from J, the gap between germline ends came to 20 bases. The length of the CDR3 is 16 residues. CDR1 is MNHEY and CDR2 is SMNVEV in the germline V gene (reference sequence). CDR3 nucleotide sequence: TGTGCCAGCAGGGTGGGGCGGGACAGATATTCAGATACGCAGTATTTT. This sequence encodes CASRVGRDRYSDTQYF.

The V call is TRBV19, the J call TRBJ2-7; no clear D. CDR1 is LNHDA and CDR2 is SQIVND in the germline V gene (reference sequence). The CDR3 is 15 residues long. Trimming took off 1 base at V and 3 bases at J, with 13 bases between the two ends. Written as DNA, the CDR3 is TGTGCCAGTAGTATAGTAGGCGTAGGTGGCTACGAGCAGTACTTC. Residues: CASSIVGVGGYEQYF.

The chain is built from TRBV5-6 and TRBJ1-2, with no clear D. This CDR3 comprises 13 residues. Looked up from germline, CDR1 is SGHDT and CDR2 is YYEEEE. V lost 0 bases and J 8 bases, leaving 11 bases between the germline ends. The CDR3 loop reads CASSLDNRQGYTF. For the CDR3, the DNA is TGTGCCAGCAGCTTGGATAACAGACAAGGCTACACCTTC.

The genes are TRBV25-1 and TRBJ1-4; tentative D call: TRBD1 (5 bases). CDR3 length: 14 amino acids. The V end was cut by 8 bases, the J end by 5 bases, with 15 bases between. Looked up from germline, CDR1 is MGHDK and CDR2 is SYGVNS. CDR3 bases: TGTGCCAGCGCGTGGCAGGGATTAAATGAAAAACTGTTTTTT. As protein: CASAWQGLNEKLFF.

The chain links TRBV28 to TRBJ2-6, with unresolved D. The CDR3 covers 13 residues. Trimming cost V 3 bases and J 1 base, with 1 base left between them. In germline, CDR1 is MDHEN, CDR2 SYDVKM. CDR3 sequence (DNA): TGTGCCAGCAGTTTTTCTGGGGCCAACGTCCTGACTTTC. The encoded protein is CASSFSGANVLTF. The full variable domain, completed using reference TRBV28 and TRBJ2-6, is DVKVTQSSRYLVKRTGEKVFLECVQDMDHENMFWYRQDPGLGLRLIYFSYDVKMKEKGDIPEGYSVSREKKERFSLILESASTNQTSMYLCASSFSGANVLTFGAGSRLTVL.

This chain joins TRBV7-9 and TRBJ2-1, with TRBD1 matching 9 bases. The CDR3 length is 18 residues. The germline gives CDR1 SEHNR, CDR2 FQNEAQ (reference sequence). Trimming cost V 2 bases and J 4 bases; bases outside gene matches: 12. The DNA for the CDR3 is TGTGCCAGCAGCTTAAATCCGGGACAGGGCTCTCTTTACAATGAGCAGTTCTTC. Its translation is CASSLNPGQGSLYNEQFF.

This clone came up once. The chain recombines TRBV7-9 with TRBJ2-7; the match to TRBD1 covers 7 bases. CDR1 and CDR2 (germline): SEHNR, FQNEAQ (reference sequence). J was trimmed by 6 bases and V by 4 bases; bases with no gene match: 12. The CDR3 extends over 15 amino acids. In DNA, the CDR3 is TGTGCCAGCAGCTCCTCTTCGACAGGGTGGGTCGAGCAGTACTTC. Translating it yields CASSSSSTGWVEQYF.

The chain combines TRBV28 with TRBJ1-2; 9 bases match TRBD1. The germline V gene encodes CDR1 MDHEN and CDR2 SYDVKM. V lost 8 bases and J lost 6; bases outside the gene matches: 7. CDR3 length: 13 residues. As DNA, the CDR3 is TGTGCCAGCGGGCTACAGGGGGCTGATGGCTACACCTTC. It yields the protein CASGLQGADGYTF.